Listed below are T cell receptor beta chains from one sample, sequenced in a study of T-cell memory formation after mild COVID-19. TCRdb re-analysed the 5' RACE reads in MiXCR, keeping a single row per CDR3 protein. The table has around 510,000 distinct CDR3 sequences, 20% to 25% seen once; the top ten hold 7.5% to 9.5%. Sequencing was performed on PBMCs or a T cell subset sorted from them (not recorded which). The origin of the receptors is an adult woman who had mild COVID-19 (a few samples of this study predate the infection). Cell type and time point are not known. Each CDR3 is given with its conserved first and last residue. D genes are given only for firm matches. Where a row states a size, it is once, few, many or the class of an expanded clone; other rows omit it.

CDR3aa: CASSLRGGHTGELFF
CDR3nt: TGTGCCAGCAGCTTGCGGGGGGGGCACACCGGGGAGCTGTTTTTT
abundance: .
v_gene: TRBV5-6
j_gene: TRBJ2-2
d_gene: TRBD2

CDR3aa: CASSELGRTSDEQYF
CDR3nt: TGTGCCAGCAGTGAGTTAGGGAGGACCTCCGACGAGCAGTACTTC
abundance: .
v_gene: TRBV6-1
j_gene: TRBJ2-7
d_gene: .

CDR3aa: CASRALSTGELFF
CDR3nt: TGTGCCAGCAGGGCCCTTAGCACCGGGGAGCTGTTTTTT
abundance: few
v_gene: TRBV9
j_gene: TRBJ2-2
d_gene: .

CDR3aa: CASSYAGRGPQHF
CDR3nt: TGTGCCAGCAGTTACGCCGGCCGGGGGCCCCAGCATTTT
abundance: .
v_gene: TRBV6-2/TRBV6-3
j_gene: TRBJ1-5
d_gene: .

CDR3aa: CASSFGGLAGADRQETQYF
CDR3nt: TGTGCCAGCAGTTTCGGGGGACTAGCGGGGGCGGACCGTCAAGAGACCCAGTACTTC
abundance: few
v_gene: TRBV12-3/TRBV12-4
j_gene: TRBJ2-5
d_gene: TRBD2

CDR3aa: CASSLRGVGANVLTF
CDR3nt: TGTGCCAGCAGCCTCAGGGGGGTCGGGGCCAACGTCCTGACTTTC
abundance: .
v_gene: TRBV4-2
j_gene: TRBJ2-6
d_gene: .

CDR3aa: CASSARLGARDTQYF
CDR3nt: TGTGCCAGCTCAGCCCGCTTGGGAGCCCGGGATACGCAGTATTTT
abundance: few
v_gene: TRBV18
j_gene: TRBJ2-3
d_gene: .

CDR3aa: CASSPDYQETQYF
CDR3nt: TGTGCCAGCTCACCAGATTACCAAGAGACCCAGTACTTC
abundance: .
v_gene: TRBV18
j_gene: TRBJ2-5
d_gene: .

CDR3aa: CSVGNGWQPQHF
CDR3nt: TGCAGCGTAGGGAACGGATGGCAGCCCCAGCATTTT
abundance: many
v_gene: TRBV29-1
j_gene: TRBJ1-5
d_gene: .

CDR3aa: CASSLEQGGEQYF
CDR3nt: TGTGCCAGCAGCTTAGAACAGGGTGGTGAGCAGTACTTC
abundance: .
v_gene: TRBV7-2
j_gene: TRBJ2-7
d_gene: .

CDR3aa: CASASGRAADTQYF
CDR3nt: TGTGCTAGTGCCAGCGGGAGGGCGGCAGATACGCAGTATTTT
abundance: .
v_gene: TRBV12-5
j_gene: TRBJ2-3
d_gene: TRBD2

CDR3aa: CASSLGVRGTFNYGYTF
CDR3nt: TGCGCCAGCAGCCTCGGGGTTAGGGGGACGTTTAACTATGGCTACACCTTC
abundance: few
v_gene: TRBV4-3
j_gene: TRBJ1-2
d_gene: .

CDR3aa: CASESGAYEQYF
CDR3nt: TGTGCCAGCGAGAGCGGGGCCTACGAGCAGTACTTC
abundance: .
v_gene: TRBV2
j_gene: TRBJ2-7
d_gene: TRBD2

CDR3aa: CASSFVGGYTF
CDR3nt: TGTGCCAGCAGTTTCGTGGGTGGCTACACCTTC
abundance: few
v_gene: TRBV12-3/TRBV12-4
j_gene: TRBJ1-2
d_gene: .

CDR3aa: CASSQDTINYEQYF
CDR3nt: TGCGCCAGCAGCCAAGACACAATTAACTACGAGCAGTACTTC
abundance: .
v_gene: TRBV4-3
j_gene: TRBJ2-7
d_gene: .

CDR3aa: CASSRSLANNEQFF
CDR3nt: TGTGCCAGCAGCCGGTCATTGGCAAACAATGAGCAGTTCTTC
abundance: few
v_gene: TRBV14
j_gene: TRBJ2-1
d_gene: .

CDR3aa: CATRWTGAYEQYF
CDR3nt: TGTGCCACCAGGTGGACAGGAGCCTACGAGCAGTACTTC
abundance: .
v_gene: TRBV15
j_gene: TRBJ2-7
d_gene: TRBD1

CDR3aa: CASSPGTDYSGNTIYF
CDR3nt: TGTGCCAGCAGCCCAGGGACCGACTACTCTGGAAACACCATATATTTT
abundance: .
v_gene: TRBV7-6
j_gene: TRBJ1-3
d_gene: .

CDR3aa: CSARDLGQGAGTEAFF
CDR3nt: TGCAGTGCTAGAGATCTAGGGCAGGGGGCTGGCACTGAAGCTTTCTTT
abundance: few
v_gene: TRBV20-1
j_gene: TRBJ1-1
d_gene: TRBD1

CDR3aa: CASSDPPGGTATEAFF
CDR3nt: TGTGCCAGCAGTGACCCCCCCGGAGGGACGGCCACTGAAGCTTTCTTT
abundance: .
v_gene: TRBV6-6
j_gene: TRBJ1-1
d_gene: .

CDR3aa: CASSVTTKETQYF
CDR3nt: TGTGCCAGCAGCGTGACTACAAAAGAGACCCAGTACTTC
abundance: .
v_gene: TRBV7-2
j_gene: TRBJ2-5
d_gene: .

CDR3aa: CATSDRTGLNDEQFF
CDR3nt: TGTGCCACCAGTGACCGGACAGGGCTTAACGATGAGCAGTTCTTC
abundance: few
v_gene: TRBV24-1
j_gene: TRBJ2-1
d_gene: TRBD1

CDR3aa: CASSQHRASGQTQYF
CDR3nt: TGTGCCAGCAGCCAGCACCGGGCCTCCGGACAGACCCAGTACTTC
abundance: .
v_gene: TRBV14
j_gene: TRBJ2-5
d_gene: .

CDR3aa: CASSLGTLTGELFF
CDR3nt: TGCGCCAGCAGCTTGGGGACATTGACCGGGGAGCTGTTTTTT
abundance: .
v_gene: TRBV5-1
j_gene: TRBJ2-2
d_gene: .

CDR3aa: CASSFASGVEQFF
CDR3nt: TGTGCCAGCAGTTTCGCTAGCGGGGTTGAGCAGTTCTTC
abundance: .
v_gene: TRBV12-3/TRBV12-4
j_gene: TRBJ2-1
d_gene: TRBD2

CDR3aa: CASSPIDRTEAFF
CDR3nt: TGTGCCAGTAGTCCTATCGACCGAACTGAAGCTTTCTTT
abundance: few
v_gene: TRBV19
j_gene: TRBJ1-1
d_gene: .

CDR3aa: CASSIYAGASNEQFF
CDR3nt: TGCGCCAGCAGCATTTACGCAGGGGCGTCGAATGAGCAGTTCTTC
abundance: few
v_gene: TRBV4-1
j_gene: TRBJ2-1
d_gene: .

CDR3aa: CASSSGTSFFNEQFF
CDR3nt: TGTGCCAGCAGCTCCGGGACTAGTTTTTTCAATGAGCAGTTCTTC
abundance: few
v_gene: TRBV7-2
j_gene: TRBJ2-1
d_gene: TRBD2

CDR3aa: CASSLGLKASYNEQFF
CDR3nt: TGTGCCAGCAGCTTAGGGTTGAAGGCCTCGTACAATGAGCAGTTCTTC
abundance: few
v_gene: TRBV7-3
j_gene: TRBJ2-1
d_gene: .

CDR3aa: CSVEAPGHMNTGELFF
CDR3nt: TGCAGCGTTGAAGCCCCGGGACACATGAACACCGGGGAGCTGTTTTTT
abundance: many
v_gene: TRBV29-1
j_gene: TRBJ2-2
d_gene: .

CDR3aa: CAWSVKTGQSSGANVLTF
CDR3nt: TGTGCCTGGAGTGTAAAAACGGGACAGAGTTCTGGGGCCAACGTCCTGACTTTC
abundance: .
v_gene: TRBV30
j_gene: TRBJ2-6
d_gene: TRBD1

CDR3aa: CASSTRQGESVNEQFF
CDR3nt: TGTGCCAGCAGCACCCGACAGGGGGAATCGGTTAATGAGCAGTTCTTC
abundance: few
v_gene: TRBV11-3
j_gene: TRBJ2-1
d_gene: TRBD1

CDR3aa: CASSSQPWTGDYGYTF
CDR3nt: TGTGCCAGCAGCTCGCAGCCTTGGACAGGGGACTATGGCTACACCTTC
abundance: .
v_gene: TRBV7-2
j_gene: TRBJ1-2
d_gene: TRBD1

CDR3aa: CASTSGKGKQFF
CDR3nt: TGTGCCAGCACCTCAGGGAAGGGTAAGCAGTTCTTC
abundance: few
v_gene: TRBV7-2
j_gene: TRBJ2-1
d_gene: .

CDR3aa: CASSLYREQYF
CDR3nt: TGCGCCAGCAGTCTGTACCGCGAGCAGTACTTC
abundance: few
v_gene: TRBV5-1
j_gene: TRBJ2-7
d_gene: .

CDR3aa: CASSGRKAGYTF
CDR3nt: TGTGCCAGCAGTGGGAGGAAGGCTGGCTACACCTTC
abundance: few
v_gene: TRBV6-5
j_gene: TRBJ1-2
d_gene: .

CDR3aa: CASSPAGRNEQFF
CDR3nt: TGTGCCAGCAGCCCGGCGGGGCGGAATGAGCAGTTCTTC
abundance: .
v_gene: TRBV7-9
j_gene: TRBJ2-1
d_gene: .

CDR3aa: CAWSVLQGVNTEAFF
CDR3nt: TGTGCCTGGAGTGTACTCCAGGGGGTGAACACTGAAGCTTTCTTT
abundance: .
v_gene: TRBV30
j_gene: TRBJ1-1
d_gene: TRBD1

CDR3aa: CASSLVWQGVPSYEQYF
CDR3nt: TGCGCCAGCAGCTTGGTTTGGCAGGGGGTCCCGTCCTACGAGCAGTACTTC
abundance: few
v_gene: TRBV5-1
j_gene: TRBJ2-7
d_gene: TRBD1

CDR3aa: CASSANLGPGELFF
CDR3nt: TGTGCCAGCAGCGCCAATCTAGGGCCCGGGGAGCTGTTTTTT
abundance: .
v_gene: TRBV12-3/TRBV12-4
j_gene: TRBJ2-2
d_gene: .

CDR3aa: CASSSQSGLAGDNEQFF
CDR3nt: TGCGCCAGCAGCTCCCAGTCGGGACTAGCGGGAGACAATGAGCAGTTCTTC
abundance: .
v_gene: TRBV5-1
j_gene: TRBJ2-1
d_gene: TRBD2

CDR3aa: CASSTTDILDGYTF
CDR3nt: TGTGCCAGTAGTACGACAGATATCCTGGATGGCTACACCTTC
abundance: many
v_gene: TRBV19
j_gene: TRBJ1-2
d_gene: .

CDR3aa: CASSPPGATYEQYF
CDR3nt: TGTGCCAGCTCACCGCCGGGGGCCACCTACGAGCAGTACTTC
abundance: .
v_gene: TRBV18
j_gene: TRBJ2-7
d_gene: .

CDR3aa: CASRPRLGSNQPQHF
CDR3nt: TGCGCCAGCAGGCCTCGGTTAGGCAGCAATCAGCCCCAGCATTTT
abundance: few
v_gene: TRBV23-1
j_gene: TRBJ1-5
d_gene: .

CDR3aa: CASSSGLAKQETQYF
CDR3nt: TGTGCCAGCAGCTCTGGACTAGCGAAACAGGAGACCCAGTACTTC
abundance: .
v_gene: TRBV7-9
j_gene: TRBJ2-5
d_gene: TRBD2

CDR3aa: CATRSPTTDTQYF
CDR3nt: TGTGCCACCAGGAGCCCCACCACAGATACGCAGTATTTT
abundance: .
v_gene: TRBV24-1
j_gene: TRBJ2-3
d_gene: .

CDR3aa: CASSESRISYNEQFF
CDR3nt: TGTGCCAGCAGTGAATCCAGGATTTCCTACAATGAGCAGTTCTTC
abundance: .
v_gene: TRBV25-1
j_gene: TRBJ2-1
d_gene: .

CDR3aa: CASSSGLAGAPSYNEQFF
CDR3nt: TGTGCCAGCAGCTCGGGACTAGCGGGGGCCCCCTCCTACAATGAGCAGTTCTTC
abundance: .
v_gene: TRBV7-9
j_gene: TRBJ2-1
d_gene: TRBD2

CDR3aa: CASTTRGVATEAFF
CDR3nt: TGTGCCAGCACCACCAGGGGCGTAGCCACTGAAGCTTTCTTT
abundance: few
v_gene: TRBV12-3/TRBV12-4
j_gene: TRBJ1-1
d_gene: .

CDR3aa: CASSLEASVFYEQFF
CDR3nt: TGCGCCAGCAGCTTGGAGGCTAGCGTTTTTTATGAGCAGTTCTTC
abundance: few
v_gene: TRBV5-1
j_gene: TRBJ2-1
d_gene: .

CDR3aa: CASSQLGTLRLSGANVLTF
CDR3nt: TGTGCCAGCAGCCAACTTGGGACTCTTCGCCTCTCTGGGGCCAACGTCCTGACTTTC
abundance: .
v_gene: TRBV3-1
j_gene: TRBJ2-6
d_gene: .

CDR3aa: CATSRDVGPGSGQETQYF
CDR3nt: TGTGCCACCAGCAGAGATGTGGGGCCAGGGTCTGGCCAAGAGACCCAGTACTTC
abundance: few
v_gene: TRBV15
j_gene: TRBJ2-5
d_gene: .